This T cell receptor beta chain was observed in a study of blood T cell repertoires in COVID-19. Across the whole study: The United States, Italy and Spain provided the acute and convalescent COVID-19 samples.

V was trimmed by 5 bases and J by 3 bases, leaving 14 bases between them. There are 15 residues in the CDR3. Germline CDR1 MDHEN, CDR2 SYDVKM. Assay used: immunoSEQ multiplex PCR; TCRdb lists only in-frame clones, some missing. The table has around 80,000 clones, 75% to 95% seen once. The sequence came from a woman older than 75 with acute or convalescent COVID-19. The rearrangement links TRBV28 to TRBJ1-3; a possible D gene is TRBD1 (6 bases). Sequencing input: peripheral blood. CDR3 nucleotide sequence: TGTGCCAGCAGTGGTAGGACAGCCCTTGGAAACACCATATATTTT. As protein: CASSGRTALGNTIYF.